The 29 T cell receptor beta chains below all came from one sample that was sequenced in a study of blood T cell repertoires in COVID-19. Method: immunoSEQ multiplex PCR; TCRdb's copy keeps in-frame clones and lacks some. There are 55,000 or so clones in the sample; 90% occur only once, and approximately 6.2% lies in the top ten. Sequencing was performed on peripheral blood. These receptors all come from a man aged 35 to 55 with acute or convalescent COVID-19.

The chain uses TRBV9 and TRBJ2-7, with 7 nucleotides matching TRBD1. The J segment lost 6 bases and the V segment lost 3 bases, leaving 9 bases of the junction unmatched. The CDR3 loop spans 14 amino acids. Germline lookup yields CDR1 SGDLS and CDR2 YYNGEE. The CDR3 DNA follows: TGTGCCAGCAGCGACAGACAGGGATGGGGCGAGCAGTACTTC. Protein product: CASSDRQGWGEQYF.

This chain joins TRBV7-9 and TRBJ1-1, with a tentative D call TRBD1 (5 bases). The ends were cut back, 5 bases at V and 3 bases at J, with 10 bases in the middle. CDR1 and CDR2 from the germline V gene are SEHNR and FQNEAQ (reference sequence). The CDR3 runs to 13 residues. The CDR3, as DNA: TGTGCCAGCAGCAGCGGGACCTACACTGAAGCTTTCTTT. Residues: CASSSGTYTEAFF.

V gene TRBV11-3 combines with J gene TRBJ2-2; 9 positions agree with TRBD2. Germline V CDR1 and CDR2: SGHNT, YENEEA. There are 15 residues in the CDR3. V shed 3 bases and J 4 bases; nucleotides not matched to a gene: 3. In DNA, the CDR3 is TGTGCCAGCAGCTTTGGCGGGAGGGCCACCGGGGAGCTGTTTTTT. It is translated as CASSFGGRATGELFF.

The chain couples TRBV9 to TRBJ2-1, with TRBD2 identical over 7 bases. The CDR3 length is 15 residues. Germline-derived CDR1 and CDR2 are SGDLS and YYNGEE. The trim removed 0 bases at V and 4 bases at J, leaving 4 bases unmatched. In DNA, the CDR3 is TGTGCCAGCAGCGTAGGGGGTAGCGGGTACAATGAGCAGTTCTTC. It encodes CASSVGGSGYNEQFF. Supplemented by reference TRBV9 and TRBJ2-1, the full variable domain reads DSGVTQTPKHLITATGQRVTLRCSPRSGDLSVYWYQQSLDQGLQFLIQYYNGEERAKGNILERFSAQQFPDLHSELNLSSLELGDSALYFCASSVGGSGYNEQFFGPGTRLTVL.

The chain employs TRBV10-3 and TRBJ1-1; possible D gene TRBD1, 5 bases. V lost 6 bases to trimming and J lost 4 bases, with 21 bases between them. Germline V gene sequence: CDR1 ENHRY, CDR2 SYGVKD. CDR3 length equals 16 residues. The CDR3: CAIRDFGGDGITEAFF. Written as DNA, the CDR3 is TGTGCCATCAGAGATTTCGGGGGAGACGGTATCACTGAAGCTTTCTTT.

The J gene is TRBJ2-7, the V gene TRBV19; possible D gene TRBD1, 6 bases. V lost 3 bases and J 4 bases, leaving 10 bases between the germline ends. Germline V gene lookup returns CDR1 LNHDA and CDR2 SQIVND (reference sequence). The CDR3 totals 13 residues. The CDR3 spells CASSIDRQYEQYF. The CDR3 DNA sequence: TGTGCCAGTAGTATCGACAGGCAGTACGAGCAGTACTTC.

This clone appeared a single time. This sequence joins TRBV18 and TRBJ2-5; 14 positions match TRBD2. CDR1 and CDR2 (germline): KGHSH, LQKENI. CDR3 length: 16 amino acids. Trimming removed 3 bases from V and 2 bases from J; junction bases left unmatched: 2. CDR3 in amino acids: CASSPGLAGVQETQYF. CDR3 nucleotide sequence: TGTGCCAGCTCACCGGGACTAGCGGGAGTGCAAGAGACCCAGTACTTC.

J is TRBJ1-3 and V is TRBV18, with D possibly TRBD1 on 5 matching bases. V gave up 6 bases and J gave up 0 bases, with 12 bases separating them. Germline V gene data show CDR1 as KGHSH and CDR2 as LQKENI. The CDR3 covers 15 residues. CDR3 nucleotide sequence: TGTGCCAGCTCCCGCCAGGGATACTCTGGAAACACCATATATTTT. Amino acids: CASSRQGYSGNTIYF.

This clone appeared once. This chain joins TRBV4-2 and TRBJ1-1; weak D call: TRBD1 (6 bases). V dropped 1 base and J dropped 5 bases, with 14 bases sitting between them. The CDR3 has 15 residues. Germline CDR1 and CDR2: LGHNA and YNFKEQ. The CDR3 bases are TGTGCCAGCAGCCAAGTCGGGGGGGGCGTAACTGAAGCTTTCTTT. This sequence encodes CASSQVGGGVTEAFF.

The J gene is TRBJ2-1, the V gene TRBV3-1 (or the pseudogene TRBV3-2); D may be TRBD1 (7 bases). This CDR3 has 13 residues. The V end lost 4 bases, the J end lost 9 bases, and 13 bases lay between the germline ends. Germline V CDR1 and CDR2: LGHDT, YNNKEL (reference sequence). For the CDR3, the DNA is TGTGCCAGCAGCCCTCCAGGGGGGTCTGAGCAGTTCTTC. This translates into CASSPPGGSEQFF.

The chain uses TRBV20-1 and TRBJ2-5; 7 bases fit TRBD2. The CDR3 is made up of 16 amino acids. The junction had 12 bases not matched to a gene; V was cut back by 3 bases and J by 2 bases. Germline assignment: CDR1 DFQATT and CDR2 SNEGSKA (reference sequence). CDR3 loop: CSASRTSSGRQETQYF. The CDR3 DNA reads TGCAGTGCTAGTCGCACCAGTAGCGGGCGTCAAGAGACCCAGTACTTC.

This chain connects TRBV6-5 to TRBJ2-7, with TRBD2 identical over 7 bases. Looked up from germline, CDR1 is MNHEY and CDR2 is SVGAGI. V gave up 2 bases and J gave up 1 base; unmatched junction bases: 5. This CDR3 spans 15 amino acids. The CDR3 region has the DNA TGTGCCAGCAGTTACCCGGGACTATCGTCCTACGAGCAGTACTTC. Translated, it gives CASSYPGLSSYEQYF.

This chain links TRBV25-1 with TRBJ1-2, with TRBD1 as a possible D gene (6 bases). Germline values: CDR1 MGHDK, CDR2 SYGVNS. CDR3 length: 14 amino acids. Trimming left V 0 bases short and J 7 bases short, with 12 bases between. CDR3 residues: CASSEYGRGSGYTF. The CDR3, as DNA: TGTGCCAGCAGTGAATACGGCAGGGGTAGTGGCTACACCTTC.

V usage is TRBV2 and J usage is TRBJ2-7; possible D gene TRBD1, 5 bases. The CDR3 covers 15 residues. V was cut by 4 bases and J by 1 base, with 14 bases left in between. Germline assignment: CDR1 SNHLY and CDR2 FYNNEI. CDR3 residues: CASSGSGAESYEQYF. CDR3 DNA sequence: TGTGCCAGCAGTGGATCTGGGGCCGAGTCCTACGAGCAGTACTTC.

The gene calls are TRBV5-4 and TRBJ1-3; D remains ambiguous. The length of the CDR3 is 15 residues. Trimming pared 2 bases from V and 0 bases from J, leaving 9 bases between. Germline V CDR1 and CDR2: SGHNT, YYREEE (reference sequence). The CDR3 DNA reads TGTGCCAGCAGCTTTCAGGCTGCCTCTGGAAACACCATATATTTT. It encodes CASSFQAASGNTIYF.

CDR3 DNA: TGTGCCAGCAGCTTCCGAGCGGGACCCTCAGATACGCAGTATTTT. Translated: CASSFRAGPSDTQYF. This rearrangement joins TRBV3-1 (or the pseudogene TRBV3-2) to TRBJ2-3, with 7 bases that match TRBD2. The V gene's germline CDR1 is LGHDT and CDR2 YNNKEL (reference sequence). This CDR3 is built from 15 residues. With V trimmed by 5 bases and J by 4 bases, 9 bases remained unmatched.

The rearrangement joins TRBV4-1 to TRBJ2-3, with D possibly matching TRBD2 (5 bases). The CDR3 is 15 residues long. Trimming left V 3 bases short and J 1 base short, with 11 bases between. Germline V gene sequence: CDR1 MGHRA, CDR2 YSYEKL. The CDR3 spells CASSQRYGGTDTQYF. The CDR3 region has the DNA TGCGCCAGCAGCCAGAGATACGGGGGCACAGATACGCAGTATTTT.

The chain combines TRBV30 with TRBJ1-6, with D uncertain. This CDR3 comprises 16 residues. The V end lost 1 base, the J end lost 2 bases, and 12 bases lay between the germline ends. Germline CDR1 is GTSNPN and CDR2 is SVGIG (reference sequence). CDR3 protein: CAWSASSGAYNSPLHF. The CDR3, as DNA: TGTGCCTGGAGTGCCAGCTCAGGCGCCTATAATTCACCCCTCCACTTT. Looking up the rest from reference TRBV30 and TRBJ1-6 gives the full variable domain: SQTIHQWPATLVQPVGSPLSLECTVEGTSNPNLYWYRQAAGRGLQLLFYSVGIGQISSEVPQNLSASRPQDRQFILSSKKLLLSDSGFYLCAWSASSGAYNSPLHFGNGTRLTVT.

The chain carries TRBV18 and TRBJ2-5; D is undetermined. The germline CDR1 and CDR2 sequences are KGHSH and LQKENI. This CDR3 has 12 amino acids. The V end lost 5 bases, the J end lost 5 bases, and 9 bases lay between the germline ends. The DNA of the CDR3 is TGTGCCAGCTCAGATCAGAGGGAGACCCAGTACTTC. Translation: CASSDQRETQYF. Full variable domain (rest looked up from reference TRBV18 and TRBJ2-5): NAGVMQNPRHLVRRRGQEARLRCSPMKGHSHVYWYRQLPEEGLKFMVYLQKENIIDESGMPKERFSAEFPKEGPSILRIQQVVRGDSAAYFCASSDQRETQYFGPGTRLLVL.

This chain joins TRBV5-8 and TRBJ2-3, with D possibly TRBD2 on 5 matching bases. Germline CDR1 and CDR2: SGHTS and YDEGEE. There are 14 residues in the CDR3. V was trimmed by 2 bases and J by 5 bases, leaving 12 bases between them. The CDR3 sequence: CASSFAGGGDTQYF. CDR3 bases: TGTGCCAGCAGCTTTGCCGGAGGCGGAGATACGCAGTATTTT.

The chain has TRBV7-6 and TRBJ2-5, with 11 bases fitting TRBD2. Germline V lookup: CDR1 SGHVS, CDR2 FNYEAQ. V gave up 6 bases and J gave up 1 base; unmatched junction bases: 7. The CDR3 totals 16 residues. CDR3 sequence (DNA): TGTGCCAGCAGTCTCGGGACTAGCGGCCTCCAAGAGACCCAGTACTTC. This encodes CASSLGTSGLQETQYF.

This sequence joins TRBV5-1 and TRBJ2-3, with D possibly being TRBD1 (5 bases). This CDR3 has 17 residues. V lost 4 bases and J 4 bases, leaving 22 bases between the germline ends. Germline CDR1 is SGHRS and CDR2 is YFSETQ. In nucleotides, the CDR3 is TGCGCCAGCAGCGTGGTGTCCTTGCTAGTAGGGGCAGATACGCAGTATTTT. This translates into CASSVVSLLVGADTQYF.

The chain has TRBV11-2 and TRBJ2-1, with TRBD1 matching 9 bases. Per the germline V gene, CDR1 is SGHAT and CDR2 is FQNNGV. CDR3 length: 14 amino acids. Germline trimming cut 1 base from V and 9 bases from J; bases unmatched to any gene: 4. The CDR3 DNA sequence: TGTGCCAGCAGCTTAGTCGGGACAGGGACTGAGCAGTTCTTC. Amino acid sequence: CASSLVGTGTEQFF.

The chain carries TRBV21-1 and TRBJ1-3; the table assigns TRBD1, which was not confirmed against the DNA. TRBV21-1 has pseudogene status. This CDR3 is 15 amino acids long. The CDR3 coding sequence is TGTGCCAGCAGCTACCCAGGGCCTCCTGGAAACACCATATATTTT. Amino acids: CASSYPGPPGNTIYF.

The chain uses TRBV25-1 and TRBJ1-4; possibly TRBD1 for D (5 bases). Trimming took off 3 bases at V and 2 bases at J, with 10 bases between the two ends. The CDR3 contains 15 residues. The germline V gene has CDR1 MGHDK and CDR2 SYGVNS. The CDR3 DNA reads as TGTGCCAGCAGTGACAGGGAGGAGACTAATGAAAAACTGTTTTTT. It translates to CASSDREETNEKLFF.

The rearrangement uses TRBV7-9 and TRBJ2-3, with TRBD2 identical over 8 bases. Germline assignment: CDR1 SEHNR and CDR2 FQNEAQ (reference sequence). Unmatched junction bases numbered 19, after V lost 4 bases and J lost 10 bases. This CDR3 region has 17 residues. The DNA for the CDR3 is TGTGCCAGCAGCTCCTTTGGGAGTAGCGGGATCAAAGAGCCGCAGTATTTT. Translating gives CASSSFGSSGIKEPQYF.

V usage is TRBV7-2 and J usage is TRBJ2-2, with D possibly TRBD2 on 6 matching bases. The CDR3 has 15 amino acids. The germline CDR1 and CDR2 sequences are SGHTA and FQGNSA. The ends were cut back, 5 bases at V and 1 base at J, with 11 bases in the middle. The CDR3 region has the DNA TGTGCCAGCAGCCCTGCCGGGAGGAACACCGGGGAGCTGTTTTTT. Translating gives CASSPAGRNTGELFF.

The genes are TRBV5-4 and TRBJ1-1; 9 bases align to TRBD1. Germline assignment: CDR1 SGHNT and CDR2 YYREEE (reference sequence). V was clipped by 4 bases and J by 0 bases; unmatched bases: 10. The CDR3 is made up of 17 amino acids. CDR3 amino acids: CASSGGQGQIMNTEAFF. DNA for the CDR3: TGTGCCAGCAGCGGCGGACAGGGGCAAATTATGAACACTGAAGCTTTCTTT.

The genes are TRBV2 and TRBJ1-3; a weak D match, TRBD1 (6 bases). Germline V gene data show CDR1 as SNHLY and CDR2 as FYNNEI. The V gene lost 7 bases and the J gene lost 4 bases, with 11 bases spanning the gap. This CDR3 has 13 amino acids. The chain's CDR3 is CASKQDRGNTIYF. The CDR3 DNA follows: TGTGCCAGCAAACAAGACAGGGGAAACACCATATATTTT.